This TCR beta chain was recovered during a study of Graves' ophthalmopathy and Graves' hyperthyroidism. This clonotype came up many times. Its matching antigen is unknown. Findings and caveats of the study: Most expanded clonotypes from thyroid (those above 0.001 frequency) were also found in blood.

The CDR3 loop spans 15 amino acids. CDR1 MNHEY and CDR2 SVGAGI come from the germline V gene. V was pared by 2 bases and J by 8 bases, with 18 bases between. The authors amplified TCR beta CDR3 regions from RNA transcripts. Second-round multiplex PCR came after a first-round RT-PCR that employed HTBI primers. TCRdb processed the multiplex PCR reads anew with MiXCR; each CDR3 protein has one entry. The sample consists of some 400,000 distinct CDR3 sequences, 15% to 20% of them appearing once. Sequenced input: peripheral blood. This clonotype was obtained from a woman between 18 and 29 years old with Graves' ophthalmopathy. The gene calls are TRBV6-5 and TRBJ1-2, with a possible D match to TRBD1 (5 bases). The CDR3 sequence: CASSYDQGRRVGYTF. Written as DNA, the CDR3 is TGTGCCAGCAGTTACGATCAGGGCCGCCGAGTCGGCTACACCTTC.